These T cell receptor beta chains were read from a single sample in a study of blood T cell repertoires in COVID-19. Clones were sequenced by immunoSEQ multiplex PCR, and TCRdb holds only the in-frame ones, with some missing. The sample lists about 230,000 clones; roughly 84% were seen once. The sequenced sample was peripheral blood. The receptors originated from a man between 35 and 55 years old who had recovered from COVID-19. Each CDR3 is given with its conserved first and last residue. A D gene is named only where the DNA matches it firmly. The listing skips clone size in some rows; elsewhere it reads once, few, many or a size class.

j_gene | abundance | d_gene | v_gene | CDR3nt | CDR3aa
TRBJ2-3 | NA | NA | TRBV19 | TGTGCCAGTAGTACCCTACAGGGCTCAGATACGCAGTATTTT | CASSTLQGSDTQYF
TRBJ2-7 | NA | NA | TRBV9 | TGTGCCAGCAGCCCGCGGGCTACAGGGTCGACCTACGAGCAGTACTTC | CASSPRATGSTYEQYF
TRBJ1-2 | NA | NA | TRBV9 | TGTGCCAGCTCAGAGGCTAACTATGGCTACACCTTC | CASSEANYGYTF
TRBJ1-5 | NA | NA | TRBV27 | TGTGCCAGCAGTCCCGTACGGGGACAGCCCCAGCATTTT | CASSPVRGQPQHF
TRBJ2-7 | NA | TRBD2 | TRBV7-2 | TGTGCCAGCAGCTTCATCGCCGGGGGGTCTTACGAGCAGTACTTC | CASSFIAGGSYEQYF
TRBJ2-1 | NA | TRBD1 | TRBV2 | TGTGCCAGCAGGGCTCGGACAGGGGGCCGGAGGGAGAGAAATGAGCAGTTCTTC | CASRARTGGRRERNEQFF
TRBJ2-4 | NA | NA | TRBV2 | TGTGCCAGCATGAGGGTGCCTAGCAACATTCAGTACTTC | CASMRVPSNIQYF
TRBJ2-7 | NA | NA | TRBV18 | TGTGCCAGCTCACCATCCGGGATACCTTTTTCCTACGAGCAGTACTTC | CASSPSGIPFSYEQYF
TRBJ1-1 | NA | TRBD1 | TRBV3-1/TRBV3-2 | TGTGCCAGCAGCTTAAGTTCAGGGGGCCGAGCTTTCTTT | CASSLSSGGRAFF
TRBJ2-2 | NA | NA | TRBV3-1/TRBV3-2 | TGTGCCAGCAGCCAAGTTCGTGACACCGGGGAGCTGTTTTTT | CASSQVRDTGELFF
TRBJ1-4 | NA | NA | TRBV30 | TGTGCCTGGAGGACAGAGAATGAAAAACTGTTTTTT | CAWRTENEKLFF
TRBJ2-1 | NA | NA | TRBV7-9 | TGTGCCAGCAGCTTAGTAACCTACAATGAGCAGTTCTTC | CASSLVTYNEQFF
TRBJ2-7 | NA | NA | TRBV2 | TGTGCCAGCAGTACCAGTGGAGTAAACTACGAGCAGTACTTC | CASSTSGVNYEQYF
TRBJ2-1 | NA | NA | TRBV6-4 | TGTGCCAGCACCGACTGGAGTGGCCCTAATGAGCAGTTCTTC | CASTDWSGPNEQFF
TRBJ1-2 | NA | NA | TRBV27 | TGTGCCAGCAGTCGGGGAGGGAGGGCAGTGTATGGCTACACCTTC | CASSRGGRAVYGYTF
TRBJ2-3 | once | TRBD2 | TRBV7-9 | TGTGCCAGCAGCTTACTATTGGGTAGCGGGGGACGCACAGATACGCAGTATTTT | CASSLLLGSGGRTDTQYF
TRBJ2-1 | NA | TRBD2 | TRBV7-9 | TGTGCCAGCAGTCATGGATGGGAGGGTGAGCAGTTCTTC | CASSHGWEGEQFF
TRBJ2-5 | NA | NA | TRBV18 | TGTGCCAGCTCACCACCGTCCAGACAAGAGACCCAGTACTTC | CASSPPSRQETQYF
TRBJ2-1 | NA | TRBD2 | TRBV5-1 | TGCGCCAGCAGTTTTAGCGGGAGAAACAATGAGCAGTTCTTC | CASSFSGRNNEQFF
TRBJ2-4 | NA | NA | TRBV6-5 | TGTGCCAGCAAAGGCAGGGCAGGGAACATTCAGTACTTC | CASKGRAGNIQYF
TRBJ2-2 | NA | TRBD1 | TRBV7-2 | TGTGCCAGCAGCTTGGGACAGGGTGGGACCGGGGAGCTGTTTTTT | CASSLGQGGTGELFF
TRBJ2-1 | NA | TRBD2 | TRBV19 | TGTGCCAGTAGTACCTATAGCGGGGGGGGTTACAATGAGCAGTTCTTC | CASSTYSGGGYNEQFF
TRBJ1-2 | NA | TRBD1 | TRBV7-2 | TGTGCCAGCAGCGGCGCGTATCCTCAGGGGGAGGATGGCTACACCTTC | CASSGAYPQGEDGYTF
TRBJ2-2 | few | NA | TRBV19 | TGTGCCAGTAGTATAGACCTAACGACAGGAACCGGGGAGCTGTTTTTT | CASSIDLTTGTGELFF
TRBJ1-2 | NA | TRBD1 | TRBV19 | TGTGCCAGTAGTATGACTACCTTCGGGACAGGGGCTGCTGGCTACACCTTC | CASSMTTFGTGAAGYTF
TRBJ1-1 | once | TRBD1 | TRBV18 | TGTGCCAGCTCTCCCGGGACAGAGAACACTGAAGCTTTCTTT | CASSPGTENTEAFF
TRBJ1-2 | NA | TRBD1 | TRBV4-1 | TGCGCCAGCAGCCAAGCCGGACAGGGGGCTTTAGGCTACACCTTC | CASSQAGQGALGYTF
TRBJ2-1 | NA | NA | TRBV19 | TGTGCCACTCGCTTAAAGGCCCAGGGGTGGAATGAGCAGTTCTTC | CATRLKAQGWNEQFF
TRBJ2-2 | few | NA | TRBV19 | TGTGCCAGTAGTATTAATAGCCCCTGGGCCGGGGAGCTGTTTTTT | CASSINSPWAGELFF
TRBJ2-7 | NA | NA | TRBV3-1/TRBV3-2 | TGTGCCAGCAGCCAGGGGGCCCACGAGCAGTACTTC | CASSQGAHEQYF
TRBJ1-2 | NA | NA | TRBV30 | TGTGCCTGGTCCGGGGGTTATGGCTACACCTTC | CAWSGGYGYTF
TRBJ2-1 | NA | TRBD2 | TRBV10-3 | TGTGCCATCAGTGAGTCGACTCGCGGGGGGAGCTCCTACAATGAGCAGTTCTTC | CAISESTRGGSSYNEQFF
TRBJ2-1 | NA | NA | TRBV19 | TGTGCCAGTAGTGCCTTGGCCGGGACTTTCAATGAGCAGTTCTTC | CASSALAGTFNEQFF
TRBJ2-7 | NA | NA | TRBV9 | TGTGCCAGCAGCGCAGACTCCTACGAGCAGTACTTC | CASSADSYEQYF
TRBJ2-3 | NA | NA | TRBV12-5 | TGTGCTAGTGGTTTGAGGGGCACTACGCAGTATTTT | CASGLRGTTQYF
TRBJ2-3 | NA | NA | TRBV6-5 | TGTGCCAGCATCCCGGGTTCGGGCACAGATACGCAGTATTTT | CASIPGSGTDTQYF
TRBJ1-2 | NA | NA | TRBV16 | TGTGCCAGCAGCCCTACCCCGAGAGGCGATGGCTACACCTTC | CASSPTPRGDGYTF
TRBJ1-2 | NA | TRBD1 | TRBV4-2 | TGTGCCAGCAGCCAAGAACCAGGGGGCGTGTTCCCCCACACCTTC | CASSQEPGGVFPHTF
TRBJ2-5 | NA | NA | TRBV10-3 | TGTGCCATCAGTGAGGGGCCCCTCCAAGAGACCCAGTACTTC | CAISEGPLQETQYF
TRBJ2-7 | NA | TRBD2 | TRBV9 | TGTGCCAGCAGCGTAGAGGGGAGGGTCCAACCCGAGCAGTACTTC | CASSVEGRVQPEQYF
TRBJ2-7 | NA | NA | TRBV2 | TGTGCCAGCAGTGAAGAGGCGAGCGGGTACTACTACGAGCAGTACTTC | CASSEEASGYYYEQYF
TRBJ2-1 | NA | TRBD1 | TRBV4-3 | TGCGCCAGCAGCCAGGCAGGGGGCTGGGTGAATGAGCAGTTCTTC | CASSQAGGWVNEQFF
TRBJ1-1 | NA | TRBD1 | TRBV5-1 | TGCGCCAGCAGCTGGGAATTGGGACAGATGAACACTGAAGCTTTCTTT | CASSWELGQMNTEAFF
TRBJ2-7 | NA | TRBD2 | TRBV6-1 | TGTGCCAGCAGTGCCCGTTCAGGGCAGCGGGGATCCTACGAGCAGTACTTC | CASSARSGQRGSYEQYF
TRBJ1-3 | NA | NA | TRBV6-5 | TGTGCCAGCAGCCCCGAAATAGGGGTTGGAAACACCATATATTTT | CASSPEIGVGNTIYF
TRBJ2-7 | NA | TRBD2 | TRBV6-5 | TGTGCCAGCAGTTACTCAGCGGGAGTTAGCGAGCAGTACTTC | CASSYSAGVSEQYF
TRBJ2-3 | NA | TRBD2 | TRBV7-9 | TGTGCCAGCAGCTCGCCGATTAGGACTAGCGGGAGATATACGCAGTATTTT | CASSSPIRTSGRYTQYF
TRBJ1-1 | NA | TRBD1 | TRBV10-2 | TGCGCCAGCAGTGAGTACGATCAGGGGGACACTGAAGCTTTCTTT | CASSEYDQGDTEAFF
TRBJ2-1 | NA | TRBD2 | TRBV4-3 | TGCGCCAGCAGCCAAGAACCCGCTAGCGGGATGACGGATGAGCAGTTCTTC | CASSQEPASGMTDEQFF
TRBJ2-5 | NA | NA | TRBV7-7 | TGTGCCAGCAGCTTAGTTGGGGGCCGAGGGGAGACCCAGTACTTC | CASSLVGGRGETQYF
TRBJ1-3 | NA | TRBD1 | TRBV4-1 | TGCGCCAGCAGCCAAGGGGGACAGGTCTCTGGAAACACCATATATTTT | CASSQGGQVSGNTIYF
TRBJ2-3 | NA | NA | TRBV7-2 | TGTGCCAGCAGCTCTATTACAGATACGCAGTATTTT | CASSSITDTQYF
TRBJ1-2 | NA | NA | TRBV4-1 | TGCGCCAGCAGCCCCCGAGACAGAGACGGCTCCTCCTTCTTC | CASSPRDRDGSSFF
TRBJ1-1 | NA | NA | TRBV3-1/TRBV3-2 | TGTGCCAGCAGCCGAGACACTGAAGCTTTCTTT | CASSRDTEAFF
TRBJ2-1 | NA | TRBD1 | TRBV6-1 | TGTGCCAGCAGTGAAGCGTTCAGGACAGGTTACAATGAGCAGTTCTTC | CASSEAFRTGYNEQFF